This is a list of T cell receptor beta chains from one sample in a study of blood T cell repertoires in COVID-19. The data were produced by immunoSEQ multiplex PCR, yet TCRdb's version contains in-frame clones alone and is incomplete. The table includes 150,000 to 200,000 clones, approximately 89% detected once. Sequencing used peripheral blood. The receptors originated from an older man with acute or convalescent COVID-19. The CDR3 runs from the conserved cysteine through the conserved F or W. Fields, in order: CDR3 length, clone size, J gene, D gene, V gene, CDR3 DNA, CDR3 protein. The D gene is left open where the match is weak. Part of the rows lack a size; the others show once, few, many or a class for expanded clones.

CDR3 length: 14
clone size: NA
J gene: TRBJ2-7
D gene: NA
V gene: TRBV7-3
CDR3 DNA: TGTGCCAGCAGCCTTGACAGTAGCTCCTACGAGCAGTACTTC
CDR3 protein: CASSLDSSSYEQYF

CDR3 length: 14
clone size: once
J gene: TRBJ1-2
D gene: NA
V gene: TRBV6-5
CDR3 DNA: TGTGCCAGCAGCCCCCGGGAAGGGTACTATGGCTACACCTTC
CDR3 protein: CASSPREGYYGYTF

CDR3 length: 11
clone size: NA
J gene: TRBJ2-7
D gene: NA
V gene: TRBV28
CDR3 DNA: TGTGCCAGCAGTTCCCGTTCGGGGCAGTACTTC
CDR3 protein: CASSSRSGQYF

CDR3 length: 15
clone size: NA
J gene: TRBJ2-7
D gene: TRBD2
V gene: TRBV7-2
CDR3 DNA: TGTGCCAGCAGCTTAGCCGGGGGGGTGACCTACGAGCAGTACTTC
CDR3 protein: CASSLAGGVTYEQYF

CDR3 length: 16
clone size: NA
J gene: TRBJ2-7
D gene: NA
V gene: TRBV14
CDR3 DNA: TGTGCCAGCAGCCAAGATTTTTCAGGGGCGTTCAACGAGCAGTACTTC
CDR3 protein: CASSQDFSGAFNEQYF

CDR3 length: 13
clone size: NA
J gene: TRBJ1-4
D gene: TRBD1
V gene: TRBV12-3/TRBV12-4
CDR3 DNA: TGTGCCAGCAGTGGACAGGGGGTAAAAAAACTGTTTTTT
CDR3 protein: CASSGQGVKKLFF

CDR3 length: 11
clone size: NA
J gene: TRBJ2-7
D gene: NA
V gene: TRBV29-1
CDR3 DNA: TGCAGCGTTGAATCATCCTACGAGCAGTACTTC
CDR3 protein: CSVESSYEQYF

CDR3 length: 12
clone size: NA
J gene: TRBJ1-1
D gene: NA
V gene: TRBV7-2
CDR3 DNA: TGTGCCAGCAGAAATAACCGAGATGAAGCTTTCTTT
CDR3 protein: CASRNNRDEAFF

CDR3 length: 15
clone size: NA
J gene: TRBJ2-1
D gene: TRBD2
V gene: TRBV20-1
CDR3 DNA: TGCAGTGCTAGTTCCGGGACTAGCGAGTACAATGAGCAGTTCTTC
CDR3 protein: CSASSGTSEYNEQFF

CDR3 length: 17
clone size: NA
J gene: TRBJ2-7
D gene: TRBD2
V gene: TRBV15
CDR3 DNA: TGTGCCACCAGCAGAGATCTCATGGGAGGGTCATCCTACGAGCAGTACTTC
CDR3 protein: CATSRDLMGGSSYEQYF